Following are 17 T cell receptor beta chains from one sample sequenced in a study of blood T cell repertoires in COVID-19. Profiled with immunoSEQ multiplex PCR; TCRdb holds only in-frame clones, not every one. This sample carries around 230,000 clones, about 80% of them seen once, and the ten largest clones take approximately 10%. Sample: peripheral blood. The receptors shown here come from a woman older than 75 with acute or convalescent COVID-19.

Only a few counts were recorded for this clone. The rearrangement joins TRBV23-1 to TRBJ1-3, with D unresolved. TRBV23-1 is an open reading frame, and its role is uncertain. This CDR3 region has 15 residues. V lost 4 bases and J 2 bases, leaving 12 bases between the germline ends. CDR3 in DNA: TGCGCCAGCAGTCGGAGTGTCGTTGCTGGAAACACCATATATTTT. It codes for CASSRSVVAGNTIYF.

CDR3 region: CASSLFPQGAIDTQYF. The CDR3 region has the DNA TGTGCCAGCAGCTTATTCCCACAGGGGGCTATCGATACGCAGTATTTT. J is TRBJ2-3 and V is TRBV7-8; 9 bases match TRBD1. V was clipped by 2 bases and J by 6 bases; unmatched bases: 9. This CDR3 is 16 amino acids long. Germline V gene lookup returns CDR1 SGHVS and CDR2 FQNEAQ.

This clone was counted between two and nine times. CDR3: CAISESRGGGEKLFF. The CDR3 region has the DNA TGTGCCATCAGTGAGTCCAGGGGCGGTGGTGAAAAACTGTTTTTT. This chain connects TRBV10-3 to TRBJ1-4; TRBD1 might be the D (6 bases). The CDR3 length is 15 residues. Per the germline V gene, CDR1 is ENHRY and CDR2 is SYGVKD. Trimming pared 0 bases from V and 7 bases from J, leaving 12 bases between.

The V call is TRBV13, the J call TRBJ1-1; perhaps TRBD1 as D (5 bases). This CDR3 is built from 14 residues. Germline V gene data show CDR1 as PRHDT and CDR2 as FYEKMQ (reference sequence). Trimming removed 5 bases from V and 0 bases from J, with 10 bases in between. This CDR3 reads CASSLTGMNTEAFF. Written as DNA, the CDR3 is TGTGCCAGCAGCCTAACAGGCATGAACACTGAAGCTTTCTTT.

V usage is TRBV4-1 and J usage is TRBJ1-2; the D is unclear. CDR1 and CDR2 from the germline V gene are MGHRA and YSYEKL. The germline V and J ends were trimmed by 4 bases and 3 bases, with 12 bases remaining between them. There are 14 residues in the CDR3. The DNA for the CDR3 is TGCGCCAGCAGCCCTTTGGAGGGCTACTATGGCTACACCTTC. It yields the protein CASSPLEGYYGYTF.

CDR3 nucleotide sequence: TGTGCCAGCCTCTTGAACACTGAAGCTTTCTTT. It yields the protein CASLLNTEAFF. The chain recombines TRBV6-5 with TRBJ1-1, with D hard to call. CDR1 and CDR2 (germline): MNHEY, SVGAGI. V lost 8 bases and J 0 bases, leaving 4 bases between the germline ends. The CDR3 is made up of 11 amino acids.

The gene calls are TRBV14 and TRBJ2-5; no clear D. Germline V gene sequence: CDR1 SGHDN, CDR2 FVKESK. With 1 base removed from V and 4 bases from J, the gap between germline ends came to 7 bases. This CDR3 contains 13 residues. This CDR3 is CASSQAGPETQYF. The CDR3 DNA follows: TGTGCCAGCAGCCAAGCGGGTCCAGAGACCCAGTACTTC. Variable domain in full (rest from reference TRBV14 and TRBJ2-5): EAGVTQFPSHSVIEKGQTVTLRCDPISGHDNLYWYRRVMGKEIKFLLHFVKESKQDESGMPNNRFLAERTGGTYSTLKVQPAELEDSGVYFCASSQAGPETQYFGPGTRLLVL.

The chain uses TRBV3-1 (or the pseudogene TRBV3-2) and TRBJ1-2; possibly TRBD1 for D (5 bases). Germline CDR1 LGHDT, CDR2 YNNKEL (reference sequence). With 0 bases removed from V and 4 bases from J, the gap between germline ends came to 12 bases. The CDR3 contains 15 residues. The DNA for the CDR3 is TGTGCCAGCAGCCAAGATGGGGGGATCCTCTATGGCTACACCTTC. It encodes CASSQDGGILYGYTF.

CDR3 protein: CASSLEGGGETQYF. Here the CDR3 DNA reads TGTGCCAGCAGCTTGGAAGGGGGCGGGGAGACCCAGTACTTC. The chain is built from TRBV5-6 and TRBJ2-5; 7 bases map to TRBD1. The length of the CDR3 is 14 residues. Per the germline V gene, CDR1 is SGHDT and CDR2 is YYEEEE. V lost 0 bases to trimming and J lost 5 bases; unmatched junction nucleotides: 4.

This chain connects TRBV6-4 to TRBJ1-5; 8 positions agree with TRBD1. The junction had 11 bases not matched to a gene; V was cut back by 5 bases and J by 2 bases. CDR1 is MRHNA, CDR2 SNTAGT, per germline. CDR3 length equals 17 residues. The CDR3 sequence: CASSYGQGSDGNQPQHF. For the CDR3, the DNA is TGTGCCAGCAGTTACGGACAGGGATCAGACGGCAATCAGCCCCAGCATTTT.

In nucleotides, the CDR3 is TGCAGCGTTGCCCAGGGCCAAGAGACCCAGTACTTC. It yields the protein CSVAQGQETQYF. V usage is TRBV29-1 and J usage is TRBJ2-5, with a weak D call TRBD1 (5 bases). The length of the CDR3 is 12 residues. CDR1 is SQVTM, CDR2 ANQGSEA, per germline. With 4 bases removed from V and 1 base from J, the gap between germline ends came to 7 bases.

This chain uses TRBV9 with TRBJ1-3; no clear D. Germline values: CDR1 SGDLS, CDR2 YYNGEE. CDR3 length: 15 residues. With 4 bases removed from V and 1 base from J, the gap between germline ends came to 12 bases. CDR3 loop: CASSPQASSGNTIYF. The CDR3 DNA is TGTGCCAGCAGCCCCCAAGCCTCTTCTGGAAACACCATATATTTT.

The chain employs TRBV7-9 and TRBJ2-7, with 7 bases identical to TRBD1. J gave up 0 bases and V 3 bases, and 2 bases lay outside the gene matches. From germline, CDR1 is SEHNR and CDR2 FQNEAQ (reference sequence). The CDR3 spans 14 residues. This CDR3 is CASSFSGGSYEQYF. CDR3 coding DNA: TGTGCCAGCAGCTTTTCAGGGGGCTCCTACGAGCAGTACTTC.

As regards this clone: The sample carries other DNA sequences with the same CDR3. This chain connects TRBV7-9 to TRBJ1-2; D is ambiguous. Germline V gene lookup returns CDR1 SEHNR and CDR2 FQNEAQ (reference sequence). The CDR3 spans 18 residues. V shed 5 bases and J shed 6 bases, with 28 bases lying between them. The chain's CDR3 is CASSPLGQAAQWEDGYTF. The CDR3 DNA is TGTGCCAGCAGCCCCCTTGGGCAGGCCGCCCAGTGGGAGGATGGCTACACCTTC.

The V and J genes are TRBV18 and TRBJ1-2; D is unresolved. This CDR3 has 13 residues. CDR1 and CDR2 from the germline V gene are KGHSH and LQKENI. The ends were cut back, 2 bases at V and 6 bases at J, with 10 bases in the middle. The CDR3 sequence: CASSPGDGNGYTF. The CDR3 DNA reads as TGTGCCAGCTCACCAGGAGACGGAAATGGCTACACCTTC.

This chain connects TRBV5-1 to TRBJ1-1; TRBD1 agrees at 7 bases. The CDR3 loop spans 16 amino acids. Losses at the gene ends were 4 bases for V and 4 bases for J; bases not matched to a gene: 13. Germline assignment: CDR1 SGHRS and CDR2 YFSETQ. The CDR3 DNA is TGCGCCAGCAGCCCGGACCCTGGGACAGCCCTCACTGAAGCTTTCTTT. Encoded protein: CASSPDPGTALTEAFF.

The gene calls are TRBV3-1 (or the pseudogene TRBV3-2) and TRBJ1-6; 8 bases align to TRBD1. The V and J ends lost 3 bases and 9 bases, in that order; junction bases with no gene match: 7. The CDR3 sequence is 15 residues long. Germline values: CDR1 LGHDT, CDR2 YNNKEL (reference sequence). In nucleotides, the CDR3 is TGTGCCAGCAGCCAGGACAGGGTCTTGGGTTCACCCCTCCACTTT. This gives the protein CASSQDRVLGSPLHF.